These T cell receptor beta chains were read from a single sample in a study of blood T cell repertoires in COVID-19. Sequenced by immunoSEQ multiplex PCR; TCRdb stores in-frame clones only, minus some. The profile covers around 250,000 clones, with around 80% appearing a single time and about 5% taken by the ten largest. Sequencing was carried out using PBMCs or T cells enriched from blood (not recorded which). The receptors shown here come from a man aged 35 to 55 who had been exposed to COVID-19. CDR3s include the opening cysteine and the closing phenylalanine or tryptophan. The D gene is left open where the match is weak. Some rows have no size entry. The others give once, few or many, or a class for an expanded clone.

D	V	J	size	length	CDR3	DNA
-	TRBV6-1	TRBJ2-2	-	15	CASSDAGLGTGELFF	TGTGCCAGCAGTGATGCGGGGCTCGGCACCGGGGAGCTGTTTTTT
-	TRBV3-1/TRBV3-2	TRBJ1-6	-	12	CASSRNTRPLHF	TGTGCCAGCAGCCGCAACACAAGACCCCTCCACTTT
TRBD1	TRBV3-1/TRBV3-2	TRBJ1-2	-	15	CASSGSGTGPYGYTF	TGTGCCAGCAGTGGATCCGGGACAGGACCTTATGGCTACACCTTC
-	TRBV24-1	TRBJ2-1	-	13	CATSDLRETGQFF	TGTGCCACCAGTGATTTGCGAGAGACGGGGCAGTTCTTC
TRBD1	TRBV6-4	TRBJ2-2	-	17	CASKDRLRIPNTGELFF	TGTGCCAGCAAGGACAGGTTGCGGATCCCGAACACCGGGGAGCTGTTTTTT
-	TRBV29-1	TRBJ1-4	-	16	CSVGFGWGATNEKLFF	TGCAGCGTTGGTTTTGGGTGGGGAGCAACTAATGAAAAACTGTTTTTT
TRBD2	TRBV5-4	TRBJ2-7	once	16	CASSLAEREVIREQYF	TGTGCCAGCAGCTTGGCCGAGCGGGAGGTCATAAGGGAGCAGTACTTC
-	TRBV6-5	TRBJ2-1	once	13	CASTRTVQNEQFF	TGTGCCAGCACCAGGACAGTTCAGAATGAGCAGTTCTTC
-	TRBV2	TRBJ2-7	-	12	CASSTGNYEQYF	TGTGCCAGTAGTACGGGGAACTACGAGCAGTACTTC
-	TRBV5-4	TRBJ2-7	-	14	CASSLVAGRGEQYF	TGTGCCAGCAGCTTGGTAGCAGGTCGGGGCGAGCAGTACTTC
TRBD2	TRBV4-1	TRBJ2-3	-	17	CASSQVASGRRVDTQYF	TGCGCCAGCAGCCAAGTGGCCAGCGGGAGGAGAGTAGATACGCAGTATTTT
-	TRBV5-4	TRBJ2-7	-	14	CASSLFGSGYEQYF	TGTGCCAGCAGCTTGTTCGGGAGCGGGTACGAGCAGTACTTC
-	TRBV6-6	TRBJ1-6	-	16	CASTSSSQTNNSPLHF	TGTGCCAGCACTTCGTCTAGTCAAACCAATAATTCACCCCTCCACTTT
TRBD2	TRBV20-1	TRBJ2-7	-	15	CSASLRGGPFHEQYF	TGCAGTGCTAGTCTCCGGGGAGGGCCTTTCCACGAGCAGTACTTC
-	TRBV6-5	TRBJ1-2	-	13	CASRPAEGYGYTF	TGTGCCAGCAGGCCTGCCGAGGGCTATGGCTACACCTTC
-	TRBV14	TRBJ2-3	-	14	CASSQAYYTDTQYF	TGTGCCAGCAGCCAGGCCTACTACACAGATACGCAGTATTTT
-	TRBV29-1	TRBJ1-5	-	12	CSAGQINQPQHF	TGCAGCGCTGGACAGATCAATCAGCCCCAGCATTTT
-	TRBV11-2	TRBJ1-1	-	16	CASCRNMDSMNTEAFF	TGTGCCAGCTGCAGAAACATGGACAGCATGAACACTGAAGCTTTCTTT
-	TRBV3-1/TRBV3-2	TRBJ1-6	-	14	CASSRANQDSPLHF	TGTGCCAGCAGCCGAGCCAATCAGGATTCACCCCTCCACTTT
TRBD2	TRBV7-3	TRBJ2-2	-	16	CASSQHSGRLPGELFF	TGTGCCAGCAGCCAACATAGCGGGAGACTTCCCGGGGAGCTGTTTTTT
-	TRBV3-1/TRBV3-2	TRBJ2-7	-	13	CASSQGGGYEQYF	TGTGCCAGCAGCCAAGGAGGGGGCTACGAGCAGTACTTC
TRBD1	TRBV18	TRBJ2-6	-	20	CASSPFTIGQGGTGANVLTF	TGTGCCAGCTCACCATTTACCATCGGACAGGGCGGTACTGGGGCCAACGTCCTGACTTTC
-	TRBV30	TRBJ2-1	-	14	CAWSPPLNKNEQFF	TGTGCCTGGAGTCCACCCCTCAACAAAAATGAGCAGTTCTTC
-	TRBV12-3/TRBV12-4	TRBJ2-3	-	12	CASSLVSYTQYF	TGTGCCAGCAGTTTAGTATCCTACACGCAGTATTTT
TRBD1	TRBV27	TRBJ2-2	-	15	CASSPGTGAPGELFF	TGTGCCAGCAGCCCCGGGACAGGGGCTCCCGGGGAGCTGTTTTTT
TRBD2	TRBV7-2	TRBJ2-7	few	15	CASSLGWEGAYEQYF	TGTGCCAGCAGCTTAGGGTGGGAGGGAGCCTACGAGCAGTACTTC
-	TRBV7-9	TRBJ1-2	-	15	CASSFRGGFEDGYTF	TGTGCCAGCAGCTTCAGGGGAGGGTTTGAGGATGGCTACACCTTC
-	TRBV5-1	TRBJ1-3	-	16	CASSLDSPRSGNTIYF	TGCGCCAGCAGCCTTGACAGCCCCAGGTCTGGAAACACCATATATTTT
-	TRBV9	TRBJ1-2	-	14	CASSVDLRNYGYTF	TGTGCCAGCAGCGTAGACCTCCGGAACTATGGCTACACCTTC
-	TRBV5-1	TRBJ2-3	-	16	CASSFGGSTQSDTQYF	TGCGCCAGCAGCTTTGGTGGTAGCACCCAGTCAGATACGCAGTATTTT
-	TRBV7-8	TRBJ1-2	-	16	CASSIDRQMGHYGYTF	TGTGCCAGCAGCATAGACAGACAGATGGGGCACTATGGCTACACCTTC
-	TRBV30	TRBJ1-6	few	12	CAWTRVNSPLHF	TGTGCCTGGACCAGGGTAAATTCACCCCTCCACTTT
-	TRBV3-1/TRBV3-2	TRBJ2-5	-	14	CASSQVGYQETQYF	TGTGCCAGCAGCCAAGTCGGGTACCAAGAGACCCAGTACTTC
-	TRBV30	TRBJ1-3	-	14	CAWSTGGDGNTIYF	TGTGCCTGGAGTACTGGGGGCGACGGAAACACCATATATTTT
-	TRBV30	TRBJ1-6	-	15	CAWSVPGSYNSPLHF	TGTGCCTGGAGTGTTCCCGGCTCCTATAATTCACCCCTCCACTTT
TRBD1	TRBV9	TRBJ1-1	-	21	CASSVLPGFRDSHLKGTEAFF	TGTGCCAGCAGCGTCCTACCCGGTTTTCGGGACAGTCACTTGAAAGGAACTGAAGCTTTCTTT
-	TRBV7-2	TRBJ1-2	-	15	CASSSSTGGGYGYTF	TGTGCCAGCAGCTCCTCGACTGGGGGAGGCTATGGCTACACCTTC
-	TRBV7-9	TRBJ1-1	-	13	CASSLLTDTEAFF	TGTGCCAGCAGCTTATTGACAGACACTGAAGCTTTCTTT
TRBD2	TRBV5-6	TRBJ2-5	-	13	CASRGGTQETQYF	TGTGCCAGCCGCGGGGGGACCCAAGAGACCCAGTACTTC
TRBD1	TRBV29-1	TRBJ1-1	-	12	CSSWTGNTEAFF	TGCAGCTCGTGGACAGGGAACACTGAAGCTTTCTTT
-	TRBV6-2/TRBV6-3	TRBJ2-1	-	17	CASSYDLGGMSYNEQFF	TGTGCCAGCAGTTACGATCTGGGGGGTATGAGCTACAATGAGCAGTTCTTC
-	TRBV19	TRBJ1-2	many	13	CAITDRPGYGYTF	TGTGCCATTACGGACAGACCGGGGTATGGCTACACCTTC
-	TRBV11-2	TRBJ1-5	-	13	CASSSSTGQPQHF	TGTGCCAGCAGCTCGTCGACAGGTCAGCCCCAGCATTTT
-	TRBV30	TRBJ2-5	-	12	CAGDGGSETQYF	TGTGCCGGAGATGGGGGGTCAGAGACCCAGTACTTC
-	TRBV7-9	TRBJ1-4	-	14	CASSLSLGAGAILF	TGTGCCAGCAGCCTCTCTTTAGGGGCAGGGGCCATCCTTTTT
TRBD2	TRBV4-1	TRBJ2-5	-	14	CASSQAGLAETQYF	TGCGCCAGCAGCCAAGCAGGACTAGCGGAGACCCAGTACTTC